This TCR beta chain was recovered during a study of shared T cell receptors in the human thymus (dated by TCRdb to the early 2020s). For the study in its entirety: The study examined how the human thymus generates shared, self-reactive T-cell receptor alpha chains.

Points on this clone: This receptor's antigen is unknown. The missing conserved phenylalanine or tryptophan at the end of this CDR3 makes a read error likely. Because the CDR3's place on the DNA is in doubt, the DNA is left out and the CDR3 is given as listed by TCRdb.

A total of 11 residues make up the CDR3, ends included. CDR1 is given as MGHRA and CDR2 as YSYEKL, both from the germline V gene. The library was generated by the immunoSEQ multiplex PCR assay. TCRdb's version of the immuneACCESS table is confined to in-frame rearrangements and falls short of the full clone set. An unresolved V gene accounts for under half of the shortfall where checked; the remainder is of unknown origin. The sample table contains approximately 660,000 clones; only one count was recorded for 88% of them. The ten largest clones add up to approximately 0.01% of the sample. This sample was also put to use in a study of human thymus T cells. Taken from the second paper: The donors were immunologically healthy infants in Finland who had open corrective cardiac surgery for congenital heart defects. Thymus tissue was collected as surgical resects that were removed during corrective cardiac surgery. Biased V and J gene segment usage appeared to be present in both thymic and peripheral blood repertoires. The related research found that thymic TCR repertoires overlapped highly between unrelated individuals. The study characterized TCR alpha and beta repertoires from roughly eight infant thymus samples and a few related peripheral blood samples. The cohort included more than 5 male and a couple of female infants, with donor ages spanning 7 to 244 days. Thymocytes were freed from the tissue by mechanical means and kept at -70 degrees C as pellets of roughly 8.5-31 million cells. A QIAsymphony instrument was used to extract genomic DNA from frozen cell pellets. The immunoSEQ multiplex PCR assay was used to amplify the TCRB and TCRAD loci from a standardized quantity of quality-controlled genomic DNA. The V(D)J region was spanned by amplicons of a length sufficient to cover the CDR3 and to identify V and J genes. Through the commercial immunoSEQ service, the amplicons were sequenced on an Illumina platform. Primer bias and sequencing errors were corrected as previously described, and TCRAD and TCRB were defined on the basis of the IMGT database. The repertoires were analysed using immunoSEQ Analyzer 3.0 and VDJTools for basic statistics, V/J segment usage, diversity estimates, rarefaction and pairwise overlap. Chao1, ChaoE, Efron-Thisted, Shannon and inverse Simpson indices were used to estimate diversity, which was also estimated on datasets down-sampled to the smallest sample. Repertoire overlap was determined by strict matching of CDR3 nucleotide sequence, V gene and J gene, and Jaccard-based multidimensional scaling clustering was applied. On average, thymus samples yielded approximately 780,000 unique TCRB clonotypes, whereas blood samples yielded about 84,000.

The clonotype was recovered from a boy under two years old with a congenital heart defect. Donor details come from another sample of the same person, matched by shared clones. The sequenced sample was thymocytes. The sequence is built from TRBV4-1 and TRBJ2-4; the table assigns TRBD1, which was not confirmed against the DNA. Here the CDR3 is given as CASSQLDRHPN.